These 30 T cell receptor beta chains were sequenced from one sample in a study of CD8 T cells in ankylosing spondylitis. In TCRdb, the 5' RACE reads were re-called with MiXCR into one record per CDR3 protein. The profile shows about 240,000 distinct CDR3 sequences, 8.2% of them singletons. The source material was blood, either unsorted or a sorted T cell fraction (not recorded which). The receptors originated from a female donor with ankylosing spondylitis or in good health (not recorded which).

CDR3 DNA sequence: TGTGCCTGGAGTCCCCATCCAGGGTACCAGGGTCGGAATGAATCACCCCTCCACTTT. Translated, it gives CAWSPHPGYQGRNESPLHF. The chain has TRBV30 and TRBJ1-6; D perhaps matches TRBD1 (5 bases). Trimming cost V 2 bases and J 10 bases, with 30 bases left between them. Germline CDR1 reads GTSNPN; CDR2 reads SVGIG (reference sequence). This CDR3 has 19 amino acids.

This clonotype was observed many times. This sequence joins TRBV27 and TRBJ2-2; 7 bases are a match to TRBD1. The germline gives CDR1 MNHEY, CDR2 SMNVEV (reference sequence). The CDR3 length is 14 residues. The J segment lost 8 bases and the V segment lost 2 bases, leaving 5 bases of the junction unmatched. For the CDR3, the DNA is TGTGCCAGCAGTTTAGAGGGGGCCGAAGGGGAGCTGTTTTTT. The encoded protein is CASSLEGAEGELFF.

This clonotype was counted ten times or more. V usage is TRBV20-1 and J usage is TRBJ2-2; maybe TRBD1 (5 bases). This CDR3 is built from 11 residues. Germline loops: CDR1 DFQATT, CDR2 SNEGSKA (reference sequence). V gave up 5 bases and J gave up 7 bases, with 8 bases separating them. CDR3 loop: CSADTGGELFF. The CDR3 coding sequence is TGCAGTGCTGACACAGGCGGGGAGCTGTTTTTT.

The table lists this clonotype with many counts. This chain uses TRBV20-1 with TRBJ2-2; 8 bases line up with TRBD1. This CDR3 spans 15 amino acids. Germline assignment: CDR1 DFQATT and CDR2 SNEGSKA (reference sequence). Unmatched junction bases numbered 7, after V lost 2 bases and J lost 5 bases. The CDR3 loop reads CSARRDRGRTGELFF. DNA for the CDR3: TGCAGTGCTAGACGAGACAGGGGTAGGACCGGGGAGCTGTTTTTT.

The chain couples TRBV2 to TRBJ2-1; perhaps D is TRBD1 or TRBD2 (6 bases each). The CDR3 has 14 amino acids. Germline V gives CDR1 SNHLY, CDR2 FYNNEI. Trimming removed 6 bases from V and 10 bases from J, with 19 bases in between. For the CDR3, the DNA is TGTGCCAGCAGGGCGACTTACGGAGGGGGGGAGCAGTTCTTC. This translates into CASRATYGGGEQFF.

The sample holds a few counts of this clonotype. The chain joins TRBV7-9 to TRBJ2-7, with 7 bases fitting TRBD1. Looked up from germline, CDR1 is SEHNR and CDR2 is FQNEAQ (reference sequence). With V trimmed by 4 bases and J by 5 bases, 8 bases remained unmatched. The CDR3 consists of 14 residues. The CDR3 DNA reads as TGTGCCAGCAGCTGGGGGCTGACAGGGAACGAGCAGTACTTC. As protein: CASSWGLTGNEQYF.

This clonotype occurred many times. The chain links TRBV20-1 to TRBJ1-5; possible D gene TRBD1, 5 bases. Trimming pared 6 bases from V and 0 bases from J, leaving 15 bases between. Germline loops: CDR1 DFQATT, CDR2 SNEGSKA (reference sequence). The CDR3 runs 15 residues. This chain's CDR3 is CSAKGQTYSNQPQHF. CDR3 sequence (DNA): TGCAGTGCAAAGGGGCAGACTTATAGCAATCAGCCCCAGCATTTT.

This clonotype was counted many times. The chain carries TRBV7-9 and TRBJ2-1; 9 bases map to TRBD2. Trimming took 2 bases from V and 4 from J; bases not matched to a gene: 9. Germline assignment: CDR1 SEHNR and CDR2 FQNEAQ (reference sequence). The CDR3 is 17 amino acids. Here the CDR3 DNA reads TGTGCCAGCAGCTTACGCTTAGCGGGAGTGCGTTACAATGAGCAGTTCTTC. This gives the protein CASSLRLAGVRYNEQFF.

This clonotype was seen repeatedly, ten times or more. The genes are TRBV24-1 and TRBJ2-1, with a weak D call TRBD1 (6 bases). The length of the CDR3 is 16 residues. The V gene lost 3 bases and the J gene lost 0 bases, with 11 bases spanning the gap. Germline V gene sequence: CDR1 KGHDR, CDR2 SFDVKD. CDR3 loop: CATSDPTGSSYNEQFF. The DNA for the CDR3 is TGTGCCACCAGTGATCCCACAGGGAGCTCCTACAATGAGCAGTTCTTC.

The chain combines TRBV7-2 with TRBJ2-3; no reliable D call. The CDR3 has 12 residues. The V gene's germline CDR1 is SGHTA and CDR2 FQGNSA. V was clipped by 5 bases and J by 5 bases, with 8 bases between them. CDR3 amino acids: CASSPWVDTQYF. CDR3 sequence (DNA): TGTGCCAGCAGCCCCTGGGTAGATACGCAGTATTTT.

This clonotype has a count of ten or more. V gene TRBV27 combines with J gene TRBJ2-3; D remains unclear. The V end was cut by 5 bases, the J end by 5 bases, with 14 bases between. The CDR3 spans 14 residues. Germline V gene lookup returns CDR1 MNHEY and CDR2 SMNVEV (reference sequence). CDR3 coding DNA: TGTGCCAGCAGTGTGTTGGACCCAGGAGATACGCAGTATTTT. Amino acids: CASSVLDPGDTQYF.

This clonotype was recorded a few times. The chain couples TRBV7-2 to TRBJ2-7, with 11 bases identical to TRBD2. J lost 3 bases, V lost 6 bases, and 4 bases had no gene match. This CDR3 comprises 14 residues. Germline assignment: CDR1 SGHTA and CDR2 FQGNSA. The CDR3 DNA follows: TGTGCCAGCAGGCAAACTAGCGGGAGCTACGAGCAGTACTTC. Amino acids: CASRQTSGSYEQYF. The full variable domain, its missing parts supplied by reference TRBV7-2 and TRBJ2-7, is GAGVSQSPSNKVTEKGKDVELRCDPISGHTALYWYRQSLGQGLEFLIYFQGNSAPDKSGLPSDRFSAERTGGSVSTLTIQRTQQEDSAVYLCASRQTSGSYEQYFGPGTRLTVT.

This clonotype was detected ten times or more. In DNA form, the CDR3 reads TGTGCCAGTAGTCTCCTAAGGTCCTCACCCGGTAATCAGCCCCAGCATTTT. Its protein product is CASSLLRSSPGNQPQHF. V gene TRBV28 combines with J gene TRBJ1-5, with D unresolved. Trimming removed 9 bases from V and 4 bases from J, with 25 bases in between. This CDR3 comprises 17 residues. CDR1 and CDR2 (germline): MDHEN, SYDVKM.

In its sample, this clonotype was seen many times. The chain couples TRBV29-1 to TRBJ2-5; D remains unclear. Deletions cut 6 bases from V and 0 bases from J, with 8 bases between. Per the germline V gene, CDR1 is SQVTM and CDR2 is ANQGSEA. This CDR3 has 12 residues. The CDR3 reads CSVARNQETQYF. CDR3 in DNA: TGCAGCGTCGCTCGGAACCAAGAGACCCAGTACTTC.

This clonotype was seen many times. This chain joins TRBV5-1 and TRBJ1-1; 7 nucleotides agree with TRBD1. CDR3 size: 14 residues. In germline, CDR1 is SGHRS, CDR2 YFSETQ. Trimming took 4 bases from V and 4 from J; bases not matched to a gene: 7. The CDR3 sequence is CASSAHRGSTEAFF. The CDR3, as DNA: TGCGCCAGCAGCGCCCACAGGGGTAGCACTGAAGCTTTCTTT.

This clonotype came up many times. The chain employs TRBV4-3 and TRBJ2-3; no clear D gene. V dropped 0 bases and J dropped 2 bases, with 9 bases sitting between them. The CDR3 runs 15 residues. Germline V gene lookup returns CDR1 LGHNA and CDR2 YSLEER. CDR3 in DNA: TGCGCCAGCAGCCAAGATCGGGCCACCACAGATACGCAGTATTTT. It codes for CASSQDRATTDTQYF.

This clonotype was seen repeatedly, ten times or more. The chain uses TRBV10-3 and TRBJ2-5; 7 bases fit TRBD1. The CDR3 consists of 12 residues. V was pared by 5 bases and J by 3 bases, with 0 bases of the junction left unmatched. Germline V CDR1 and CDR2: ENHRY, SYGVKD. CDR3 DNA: TGTGCCATCAGTACAGGGGAAGAGACCCAGTACTTC. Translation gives CAISTGEETQYF.

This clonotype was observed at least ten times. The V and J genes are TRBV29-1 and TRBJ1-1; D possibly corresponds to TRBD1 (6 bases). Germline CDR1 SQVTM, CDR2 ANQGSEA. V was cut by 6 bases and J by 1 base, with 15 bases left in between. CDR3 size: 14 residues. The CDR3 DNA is TGCAGCGTCCCCCGGGACACCGCGAACACTGAAGCTTTCTTT. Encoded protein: CSVPRDTANTEAFF.

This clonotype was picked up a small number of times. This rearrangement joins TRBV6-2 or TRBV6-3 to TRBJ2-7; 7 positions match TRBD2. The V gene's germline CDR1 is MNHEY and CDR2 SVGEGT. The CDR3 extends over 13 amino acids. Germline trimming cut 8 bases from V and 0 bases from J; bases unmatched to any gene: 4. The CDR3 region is CASGRVDSYEQYF. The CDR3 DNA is TGTGCCAGCGGGAGGGTAGACTCCTACGAGCAGTACTTC.

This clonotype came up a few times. DNA of the CDR3: TGCGCCAGCAGCCCGGGGACAACTCCTGGGGCCAACGTCCTGACTTTC. It translates to CASSPGTTPGANVLTF. This chain links TRBV5-1 with TRBJ2-6; the D gene is possibly TRBD1 (6 bases). The V end was cut by 4 bases, the J end by 2 bases, with 13 bases between. Germline loops: CDR1 SGHRS, CDR2 YFSETQ. This CDR3 contains 16 residues.

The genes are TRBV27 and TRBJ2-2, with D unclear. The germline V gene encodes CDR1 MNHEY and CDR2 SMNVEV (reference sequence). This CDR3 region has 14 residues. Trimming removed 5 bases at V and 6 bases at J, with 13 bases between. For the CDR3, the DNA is TGTGCCAGCAGTACTCGGTCACGGCCCGGGGAGCTGTTTTTT. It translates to CASSTRSRPGELFF.

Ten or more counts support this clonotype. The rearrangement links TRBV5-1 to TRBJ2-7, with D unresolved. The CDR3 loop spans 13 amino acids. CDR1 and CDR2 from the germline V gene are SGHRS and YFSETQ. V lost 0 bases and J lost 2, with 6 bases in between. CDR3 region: CASSLAKAYEQYF. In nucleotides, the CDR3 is TGCGCCAGCAGCTTGGCCAAGGCCTACGAGCAGTACTTC.

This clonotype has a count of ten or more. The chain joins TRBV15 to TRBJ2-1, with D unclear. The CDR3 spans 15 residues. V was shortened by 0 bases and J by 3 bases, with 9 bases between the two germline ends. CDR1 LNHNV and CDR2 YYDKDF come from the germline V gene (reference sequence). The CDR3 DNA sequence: TGTGCCACCAGCAGAGAGAAACAGATCTACAATGAGCAGTTCTTC. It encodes CATSREKQIYNEQFF.

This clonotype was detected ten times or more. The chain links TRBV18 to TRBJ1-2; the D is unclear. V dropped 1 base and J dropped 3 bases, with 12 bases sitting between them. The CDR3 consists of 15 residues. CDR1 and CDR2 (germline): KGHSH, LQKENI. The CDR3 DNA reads TGTGCCAGCTCACCACTGGCAGCCCGGGACTATGGCTACACCTTC. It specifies CASSPLAARDYGYTF.

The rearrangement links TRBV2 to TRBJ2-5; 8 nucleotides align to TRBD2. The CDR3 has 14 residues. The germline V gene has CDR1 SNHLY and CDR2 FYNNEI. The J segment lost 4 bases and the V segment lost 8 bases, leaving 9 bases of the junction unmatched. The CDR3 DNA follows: TGTGCCAGCGCAGTGGACGGGAGGGTAGAGACCCAGTACTTC. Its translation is CASAVDGRVETQYF.

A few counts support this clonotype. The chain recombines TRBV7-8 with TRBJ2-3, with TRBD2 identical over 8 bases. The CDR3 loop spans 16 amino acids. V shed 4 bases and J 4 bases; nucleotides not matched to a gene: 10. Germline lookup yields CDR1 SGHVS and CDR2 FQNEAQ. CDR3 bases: TGTGCCAGCAGCTCCCTTTCTGCGGGAGGCGCAGATACGCAGTATTTT. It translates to CASSSLSAGGADTQYF. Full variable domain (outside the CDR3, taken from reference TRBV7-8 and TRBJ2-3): GAGVSQSPRYKVAKRGQDVALRCDPISGHVSLFWYQQALGQGPEFLTYFQNEAQLDKSGLPSDRFFAERPEGSVSTLKIQRTQQEDSAVYLCASSSLSAGGADTQYFGPGTRLTVL.

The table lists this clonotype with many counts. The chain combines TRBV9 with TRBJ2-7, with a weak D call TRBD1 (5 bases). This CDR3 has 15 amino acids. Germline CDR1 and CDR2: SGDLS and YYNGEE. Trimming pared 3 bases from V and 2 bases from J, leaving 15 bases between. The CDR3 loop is CASSASSGKTYEQYF. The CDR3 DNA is TGTGCCAGCAGCGCCTCGTCAGGGAAGACCTACGAGCAGTACTTC. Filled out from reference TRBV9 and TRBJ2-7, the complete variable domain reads DSGVTQTPKHLITATGQRVTLRCSPRSGDLSVYWYQQSLDQGLQFLIQYYNGEERAKGNILERFSAQQFPDLHSELNLSSLELGDSALYFCASSASSGKTYEQYFGPGTRLTVT.

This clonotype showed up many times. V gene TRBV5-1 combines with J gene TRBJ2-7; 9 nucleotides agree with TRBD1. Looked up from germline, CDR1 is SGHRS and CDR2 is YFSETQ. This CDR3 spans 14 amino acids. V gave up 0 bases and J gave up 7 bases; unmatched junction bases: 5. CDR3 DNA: TGCGCCAGCAGCTTGGCCGGGACAGGGAGAGAGCAGTACTTC. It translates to CASSLAGTGREQYF.

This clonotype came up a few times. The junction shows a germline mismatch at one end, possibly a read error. CDR3 protein: CASRGGLAGSRVF. Here the CDR3 DNA reads TGCGCCAGCAGGGGCGGGCTAGCCGGCTCTAGGGTCTTC. The chain joins TRBV10-2 to TRBJ2-1; a weak D match, TRBD2 (5 bases). CDR1 and CDR2 from the germline V gene are WSHSY and SAAADI. CDR3 length: 13 amino acids.

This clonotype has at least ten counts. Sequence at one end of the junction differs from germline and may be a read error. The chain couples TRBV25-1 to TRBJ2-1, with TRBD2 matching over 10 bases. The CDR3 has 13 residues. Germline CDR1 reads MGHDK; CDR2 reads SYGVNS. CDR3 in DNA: TGTGCCAGCAGTGATTGGGTTAGCGGGAGGTCCTCCTTC. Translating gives CASSDWVSGRSSF. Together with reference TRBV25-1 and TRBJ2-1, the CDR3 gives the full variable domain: EADIYQTPRYLVIGTGKKITLECSQTMGHDKMYWYQQDPGMELHLIHYSYGVNSTEKGDLSSESTVSRIRTEHFPLTLESARPSHTSQYLCASSDWVSGRSSFGPGTRLTVL.